Listed below are T cell receptor beta chains from one sample, sequenced in a study of immune cell composition in non-small cell lung cancer. Sequencing used immunoSEQ multiplex PCR; TCRdb keeps in-frame clones, though not all of them. The sample comprises 4,700 or so clones, around 77% of which are singletons, and 13% to 15% rests with the top ten. Input material: non-adjacent lung tissue. These receptors all come from a human donor with non-small cell lung cancer. Each CDR3 is given with its conserved first and last residue. Each record gives: J gene, V gene, clone size, D gene, CDR3 protein, CDR3 DNA. D genes are given only for firm matches. The listing skips clone size in some rows; elsewhere it reads once, few, many or a size class.

J: TRBJ2-7
V: TRBV6-4
size: .
D: .
CDR3: CASSRDFLGEQYF
DNA: TGTGCCAGCAGTCGGGACTTCCTTGGAGAGCAGTACTTC

J: TRBJ1-2
V: TRBV7-2
size: .
D: .
CDR3: CASSLTVDYGYTF
DNA: TGTGCCAGCAGCCTGACAGTCGACTATGGCTACACCTTC

J: TRBJ2-1
V: TRBV28
size: .
D: TRBD1
CDR3: CASSLWSGGAYNEQFF
DNA: TGTGCCAGCAGTTTATGGTCAGGGGGCGCCTACAATGAGCAGTTCTTC

J: TRBJ2-3
V: TRBV5-1
size: .
D: TRBD1
CDR3: CASSLGTGGTDTQYF
DNA: TGCGCCAGCAGCTTGGGGACAGGGGGCACAGATACGCAGTATTTT

J: TRBJ1-2
V: TRBV7-8
size: few
D: .
CDR3: CASSLLGSPRWYGYTF
DNA: TGTGCCAGCAGCTTACTAGGCAGCCCCCGATGGTATGGCTACACCTTC

J: TRBJ1-5
V: TRBV6-1
size: .
D: .
CDR3: CASSEWGSSNQPQHF
DNA: TGTGCCAGCAGTGAATGGGGCAGCAGCAATCAGCCCCAGCATTTT

J: TRBJ2-5
V: TRBV19
size: once
D: .
CDR3: CASSIWQNQETQYF
DNA: TGTGCCAGTAGTATATGGCAGAACCAAGAGACCCAGTACTTC

J: TRBJ2-2
V: TRBV7-9
size: .
D: .
CDR3: CASSPAGGLVTGELFF
DNA: TGTGCCAGCAGCCCGGCAGGCGGGCTTGTCACCGGGGAGCTGTTTTTT

J: TRBJ2-7
V: TRBV7-8
size: .
D: TRBD1
CDR3: CASRSGTGPYEQYF
DNA: TGTGCCAGCAGATCCGGGACAGGACCCTACGAGCAGTACTTC

J: TRBJ2-4
V: TRBV7-8
size: .
D: .
CDR3: CASSSLNGRRDIQYF
DNA: TGTGCCAGCAGCTCGCTGAATGGCAGGAGGGACATTCAGTACTTC

J: TRBJ1-5
V: TRBV7-3
size: .
D: .
CDR3: CASSLESPFPQRESQPQHF
DNA: TGTGCCAGCAGCTTAGAATCTCCCTTCCCACAGAGGGAAAGTCAGCCCCAGCATTTT

J: TRBJ1-2
V: TRBV27
size: .
D: .
CDR3: CASSLSRQGRYGYTF
DNA: TGTGCCAGCAGTTTATCGAGGCAGGGTCGTTATGGCTACACCTTC

J: TRBJ2-7
V: TRBV29-1
size: few
D: .
CDR3: CSVEDPDKTYEQYF
DNA: TGCAGCGTTGAAGATCCCGACAAAACCTACGAGCAGTACTTC

J: TRBJ2-3
V: TRBV7-6
size: .
D: .
CDR3: CASSPRRAGSTDTQYF
DNA: TGTGCCAGCAGCCCCCGGCGAGCGGGTAGCACAGATACGCAGTATTTT

J: TRBJ1-5
V: TRBV7-9
size: .
D: .
CDR3: CASSLAQGRDNQPQHF
DNA: TGTGCCAGCAGCTTAGCGCAAGGCAGGGACAATCAGCCCCAGCATTTT

J: TRBJ1-1
V: TRBV5-1
size: .
D: TRBD1
CDR3: CASSLQGTTEAFF
DNA: TGCGCCAGCAGCTTACAGGGGACCACTGAAGCTTTCTTT

J: TRBJ1-2
V: TRBV18
size: .
D: TRBD1
CDR3: CASSPIVTGANYGYTF
DNA: TGTGCCAGCTCACCAATCGTGACAGGGGCTAACTATGGCTACACCTTC

J: TRBJ2-5
V: TRBV2
size: once
D: .
CDR3: CASSEGHGGETQYF
DNA: TGTGCCAGCAGTGAGGGACACGGGGGGGAGACCCAGTACTTC

J: TRBJ2-5
V: TRBV9
size: .
D: .
CDR3: CASSPGGLQETQYF
DNA: TGTGCCAGCAGCCCCGGGGGACTCCAAGAGACCCAGTACTTC

J: TRBJ2-2
V: TRBV19
size: .
D: TRBD1
CDR3: CASSMGQWGRELFF
DNA: TGTGCCAGTAGTATGGGACAGTGGGGCCGGGAGCTGTTTTTT

J: TRBJ2-2
V: TRBV7-9
size: .
D: .
CDR3: CASRKGEANTGELFF
DNA: TGTGCCAGCAGGAAAGGAGAGGCGAACACCGGGGAGCTGTTTTTT

J: TRBJ1-2
V: TRBV28
size: .
D: .
CDR3: CASLQLNYGYTF
DNA: TGTGCCAGCTTACAGCTTAACTATGGCTACACCTTC

J: TRBJ2-1
V: TRBV6-1
size: .
D: .
CDR3: CASSEAGAVGYNEQFF
DNA: TGTGCCAGCAGTGAAGCAGGGGCCGTGGGGTACAATGAGCAGTTCTTC

J: TRBJ1-4
V: TRBV25-1
size: few
D: .
CDR3: CASSESGGAFEKLFF
DNA: TGTGCCAGCAGTGAATCGGGGGGCGCATTTGAAAAACTGTTTTTT

J: TRBJ2-1
V: TRBV27
size: .
D: TRBD2
CDR3: CASSLIAGGSSYNEQFF
DNA: TGTGCCAGCAGTTTAATAGCGGGGGGGAGCTCCTACAATGAGCAGTTCTTC

J: TRBJ1-1
V: TRBV6-5
size: .
D: .
CDR3: CASSYRRDTEAFF
DNA: TGTGCCAGCAGTTACCGCAGGGACACTGAAGCTTTCTTT

J: TRBJ1-1
V: TRBV4-1
size: few
D: .
CDR3: CASSQAPYVRDTEAFF
DNA: TGCGCCAGCAGCCAGGCTCCCTACGTCCGGGACACTGAAGCTTTCTTT

J: TRBJ1-2
V: TRBV5-6
size: few
D: TRBD1
CDR3: CASISGTGINYGYTF
DNA: TGTGCCAGCATTTCCGGGACAGGGATTAACTATGGCTACACCTTC

J: TRBJ2-2
V: TRBV9
size: .
D: .
CDR3: CASSSRVYTGELFF
DNA: TGTGCCAGCAGCTCGCGGGTTTACACCGGGGAGCTGTTTTTT

J: TRBJ1-1
V: TRBV27
size: .
D: .
CDR3: CASSLAGRFTEAFF
DNA: TGTGCCAGCAGTTTAGCGGGGCGATTCACTGAAGCTTTCTTT

J: TRBJ1-6
V: TRBV11-1
size: .
D: .
CDR3: CASSSSLSLNSPLHF
DNA: TGTGCCAGCAGCTCCTCCTTGAGCCTAAATTCACCCCTCCACTTT

J: TRBJ1-1
V: TRBV12-5
size: .
D: .
CDR3: CASGTDGGVAGAFF
DNA: TGTGCTAGTGGGACGGATGGAGGGGTGGCGGGTGCTTTCTTT

J: TRBJ2-3
V: TRBV11-3
size: .
D: .
CDR3: CASSLESDTQYF
DNA: TGTGCCAGCAGCTTAGAGTCTGATACGCAGTATTTT

J: TRBJ2-7
V: TRBV6-6
size: .
D: TRBD1
CDR3: CATPPSGQVFYEQYF
DNA: TGTGCCACCCCACCATCCGGACAGGTCTTCTACGAGCAGTACTTC

J: TRBJ2-7
V: TRBV21-1
size: .
D: .
CDR3: CASSVKVGDRVPLYYEQYF
DNA: TGTGCCAGCAGCGTAAAGGTGGGGGACAGGGTTCCCCTTTACTACGAGCAGTACTTC

J: TRBJ2-2
V: TRBV27
size: .
D: .
CDR3: CASSTQGGGLNTGELFF
DNA: TGTGCCAGCAGTACCCAAGGGGGGGGCCTCAACACCGGGGAGCTGTTTTTT

J: TRBJ2-7
V: TRBV11-1
size: .
D: .
CDR3: CASSFGERYEQYF
DNA: TGTGCCAGCAGCTTCGGGGAACGCTACGAGCAGTACTTC

J: TRBJ1-5
V: TRBV6-5
size: .
D: .
CDR3: CASSYSGEGQPQHF
DNA: TGTGCCAGCAGTTACTCGGGGGAGGGCCAGCCCCAGCATTTT

J: TRBJ2-7
V: TRBV19
size: .
D: TRBD1
CDR3: CASKGTGDYEQYF
DNA: TGTGCCAGTAAGGGGACAGGGGACTACGAGCAGTACTTC

J: TRBJ1-6
V: TRBV5-1
size: .
D: TRBD1
CDR3: CASSPEGASHSPLHF
DNA: TGCGCCAGCAGCCCGGAGGGGGCCTCTCATTCACCCCTCCACTTT

J: TRBJ2-7
V: TRBV5-6
size: .
D: .
CDR3: CASSSWVLGHYEQYF
DNA: TGTGCCAGCAGTTCATGGGTATTGGGGCACTACGAGCAGTACTTC

J: TRBJ2-3
V: TRBV7-2
size: .
D: TRBD1
CDR3: CASSLRGQTTDTQYF
DNA: TGTGCCAGCAGCTTAAGGGGACAGACCACAGATACGCAGTATTTT

J: TRBJ1-5
V: TRBV6-1
size: .
D: TRBD1
CDR3: CASSEAGQGRQPQHF
DNA: TGTGCCAGCAGTGAAGCCGGACAGGGTAGGCAGCCCCAGCATTTT

J: TRBJ2-7
V: TRBV11-2
size: few
D: .
CDR3: CASSLGSTNLPYEQYF
DNA: TGTGCCAGCAGCTTAGGAAGCACTAACCTCCCGTACGAGCAGTACTTC

J: TRBJ1-1
V: TRBV10-3
size: .
D: .
CDR3: CAISSPQGEGIEAFF
DNA: TGTGCCATCAGTTCGCCACAGGGTGAAGGGATTGAAGCTTTCTTT

J: TRBJ2-1
V: TRBV27
size: .
D: TRBD2
CDR3: CASSLGLARGNEQFF
DNA: TGTGCCAGCAGTTTAGGACTAGCGAGGGGTAATGAGCAGTTCTTC

J: TRBJ1-4
V: TRBV10-3
size: .
D: .
CDR3: CAISDGGVWEKLFF
DNA: TGTGCCATCAGTGACGGGGGAGTTTGGGAAAAACTGTTTTTT

J: TRBJ2-7
V: TRBV2
size: .
D: TRBD2
CDR3: CASSAGGPYEQYF
DNA: TGTGCCAGCAGCGCGGGAGGGCCCTACGAGCAGTACTTC

J: TRBJ1-2
V: TRBV5-6
size: .
D: .
CDR3: CASSTREGNGYTF
DNA: TGTGCCAGCAGCACACGCGAGGGTAACGGCTACACCTTC

J: TRBJ1-6
V: TRBV6-1
size: .
D: .
CDR3: CASKDGQSTNSPLHF
DNA: TGTGCCAGCAAGGACGGACAGAGTACAAATTCACCCCTCCACTTT

J: TRBJ1-4
V: TRBV9
size: .
D: .
CDR3: CASSVAAQGRFEKLFF
DNA: TGTGCCAGCAGCGTAGCAGCCCAGGGAAGATTTGAAAAACTGTTTTTT

J: TRBJ1-1
V: TRBV28
size: .
D: .
CDR3: CASSPSGGKTEAFF
DNA: TGTGCCAGCAGTCCCAGTGGGGGGAAAACTGAAGCTTTCTTT

J: TRBJ2-4
V: TRBV7-2
size: .
D: .
CDR3: CASSGQAKNIQYF
DNA: TGTGCCAGCAGCGGACAGGCCAAAAACATTCAGTACTTC

J: TRBJ2-1
V: TRBV6-5
size: .
D: TRBD2
CDR3: CASSYAGTTYNEQFF
DNA: TGTGCCAGCAGTTACGCGGGGACTACCTACAATGAGCAGTTCTTC

J: TRBJ1-1
V: TRBV28
size: .
D: TRBD1
CDR3: CASSRPGQFEAFF
DNA: TGTGCCAGCAGTCGCCCGGGACAGTTTGAAGCTTTCTTT

J: TRBJ2-4
V: TRBV19
size: few
D: .
CDR3: CASSPSIQYF
DNA: TGTGCCAGTAGTCCCTCCATTCAGTACTTC

J: TRBJ2-2
V: TRBV6-5
size: large
D: .
CDR3: CASSRTLRTGELFF
DNA: TGTGCCAGCAGCCGGACATTACGCACCGGGGAGCTGTTTTTT

J: TRBJ2-1
V: TRBV2
size: .
D: TRBD2
CDR3: CASRRSSGGTYNEQFF
DNA: TGTGCCAGCAGGAGGTCTAGCGGGGGAACCTACAATGAGCAGTTCTTC

J: TRBJ1-1
V: TRBV5-1
size: .
D: TRBD1
CDR3: CASSLVVDRGRAFF
DNA: TGCGCCAGCAGCTTGGTGGTCGACAGGGGGCGAGCTTTCTTT

J: TRBJ2-7
V: TRBV4-1
size: few
D: .
CDR3: CASSQWGRNQLSYEQYF
DNA: TGCGCCAGCAGCCAGTGGGGCCGAAACCAATTGTCCTACGAGCAGTACTTC